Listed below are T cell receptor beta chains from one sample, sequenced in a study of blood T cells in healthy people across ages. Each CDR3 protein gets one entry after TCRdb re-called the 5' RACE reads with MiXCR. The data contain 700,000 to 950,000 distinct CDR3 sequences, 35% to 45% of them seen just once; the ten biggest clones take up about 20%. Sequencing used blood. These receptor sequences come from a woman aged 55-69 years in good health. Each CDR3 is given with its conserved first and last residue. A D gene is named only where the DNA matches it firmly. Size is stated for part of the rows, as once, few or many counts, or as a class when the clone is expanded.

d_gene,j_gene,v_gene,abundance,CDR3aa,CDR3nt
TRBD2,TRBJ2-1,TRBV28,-,CASTSGIYNEQFF,TGTGCCAGTACTAGCGGGATATACAATGAGCAGTTCTTC
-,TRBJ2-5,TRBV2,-,CASSGGGEQETQYF,TGTGCCAGCAGTGGCGGCGGAGAACAAGAGACCCAGTACTTC
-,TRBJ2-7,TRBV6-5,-,CASRGTSRSSYEQYF,TGTGCCAGCCGAGGTACTAGCAGGAGCTCCTACGAGCAGTACTTC
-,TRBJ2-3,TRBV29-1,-,CSVGVDSVAADTQYF,TGCAGCGTTGGGGTGGACAGCGTCGCGGCAGATACGCAGTATTTT
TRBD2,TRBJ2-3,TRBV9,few,CASSVARTSGGADTQYF,TGTGCCAGCAGCGTAGCCCGGACTAGCGGGGGGGCTGATACGCAGTATTTT
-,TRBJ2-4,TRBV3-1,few,CASSYLRQEQYF,TGTGCCAGCAGCTACCTACGCCAGGAGCAGTACTTC
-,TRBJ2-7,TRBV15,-,CATSRASSYEQYF,TGTGCCACCAGCAGGGCTAGCAGCTACGAGCAGTACTTC
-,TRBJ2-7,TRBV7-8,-,CASSLTGQSFYEQYF,TGTGCCAGCAGCTTAACAGGTCAATCCTTTTACGAGCAGTACTTC
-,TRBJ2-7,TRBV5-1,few,CASSPNYYEQYF,TGCGCCAGCAGCCCAAATTACTACGAGCAGTACTTC
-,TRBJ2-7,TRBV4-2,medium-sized,CASSPVGITGSSYEQYF,TGTGCCAGCAGCCCAGTAGGTATTACGGGCTCATCCTACGAGCAGTACTTC
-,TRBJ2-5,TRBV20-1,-,CSATPASETQYF,TGCAGTGCTACACCAGCCTCAGAGACCCAGTACTTC
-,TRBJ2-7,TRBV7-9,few,CASSPPWTVSYEQYF,TGTGCCAGCAGCCCCCCGTGGACAGTATCCTACGAGCAGTACTTC
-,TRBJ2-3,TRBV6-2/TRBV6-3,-,CASSYSLSARTDTQYF,TGTGCCAGCAGTTACTCCCTATCCGCCAGGACAGATACGCAGTATTTT
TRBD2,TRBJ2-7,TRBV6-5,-,CASRSTSGTPVQYF,TGTGCCAGCAGAAGCACTAGCGGGACCCCCGTTCAGTACTTC
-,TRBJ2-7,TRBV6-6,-,CASSYRGDSPYEQYF,TGTGCCAGCAGTTACAGGGGGGACAGCCCCTACGAGCAGTACTTC
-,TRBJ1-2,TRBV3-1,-,CASSQDPGTPNGYTF,TGTGCCAGCAGCCAAGATCCCGGGACACCTAATGGCTACACCTTC
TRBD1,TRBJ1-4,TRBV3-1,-,CASSQMGQGIVEKLFF,TGTGCCAGCAGCCAGATGGGACAGGGGATCGTGGAAAAACTGTTTTTT
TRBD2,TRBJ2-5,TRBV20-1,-,CSATGTSGSRETQYF,TGCAGTGCCACAGGGACTAGCGGGAGTCGGGAGACCCAGTACTTC
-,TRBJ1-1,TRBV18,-,CASSQQGRDTNTEAFF,TGTGCCAGCTCACAACAAGGCCGGGACACGAACACTGAAGCTTTCTTT
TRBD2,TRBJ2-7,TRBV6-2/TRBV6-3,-,CASRTGTSSREQYF,TGTGCCAGCAGAACCGGGACTAGTTCTCGCGAGCAGTACTTC
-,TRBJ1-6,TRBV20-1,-,CSASGRVVGSPLHF,TGCAGTGCTAGCGGCAGGGTGGTGGGGTCACCCCTCCACTTT
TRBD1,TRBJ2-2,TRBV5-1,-,CASSRRGTNTGELFF,TGCGCCAGCAGCCGCAGGGGGACGAACACCGGGGAGCTGTTTTTT
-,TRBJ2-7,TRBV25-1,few,CASHRPSYEQYF,TGTGCCAGCCACAGGCCCTCCTACGAGCAGTACTTC
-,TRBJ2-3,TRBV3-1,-,CASSQDVEDTQYF,TGTGCCAGCAGCCAAGATGTGGAAGATACGCAGTATTTT
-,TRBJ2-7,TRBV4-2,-,CAGSQDATGAYEQYF,TGTGCCGGCAGCCAAGATGCAACGGGGGCATACGAGCAGTACTTC
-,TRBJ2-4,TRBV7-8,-,CASSVTGPLAKNIQYF,TGTGCCAGCAGCGTGACAGGACCACTAGCCAAAAACATTCAGTACTTC
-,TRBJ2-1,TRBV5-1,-,CASSSESSSYNEQFF,TGCGCCAGCAGCTCAGAATCTAGTTCCTACAATGAGCAGTTCTTC
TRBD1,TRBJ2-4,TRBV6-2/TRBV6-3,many,CASSSRTRGPDIQYF,TGTGCCAGCAGTTCCCGGACAAGGGGGCCGGACATTCAGTACTTC
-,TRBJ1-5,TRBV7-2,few,CASSLESGSNQPQHF,TGTGCCAGCAGCTTAGAATCAGGGAGCAATCAGCCCCAGCATTTT
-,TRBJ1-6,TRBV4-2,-,CASSQGQENSPLHF,TGTGCCAGCAGCCAAGGCCAGGAAAATTCACCCCTCCACTTT
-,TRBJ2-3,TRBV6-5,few,CASSYSGASTDTQYF,TGTGCCAGCAGTTACTCGGGGGCTAGCACAGATACGCAGTATTTT
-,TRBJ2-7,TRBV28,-,CASSLTPGQNSYERYF,TGTGCCAGCAGTCTCACCCCCGGACAGAACTCCTACGAGCGGTACTTC
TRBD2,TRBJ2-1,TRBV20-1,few,CSARLGLAVSYNEQFF,TGCAGTGCTAGACTAGGACTAGCGGTTTCCTACAATGAGCAGTTCTTC
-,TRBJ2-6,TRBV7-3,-,CANSSAPLGGANVLTF,TGTGCCAACAGCTCTGCCCCTTTGGGTGGGGCCAACGTCCTGACTTTC
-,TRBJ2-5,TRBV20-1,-,CSASNQAETQYF,TGCAGTGCTAGCAATCAGGCAGAGACCCAGTACTTC
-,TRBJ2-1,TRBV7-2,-,CASSLNSINNEQFF,TGTGCCAGCAGCTTAAATAGTATAAACAATGAGCAGTTCTTC
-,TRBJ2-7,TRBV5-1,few,CASSFERSTYEQYF,TGCGCCAGCAGCTTTGAGCGATCAACCTACGAGCAGTACTTC
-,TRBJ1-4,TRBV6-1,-,CASMGDTNEKLFF,TGTGCCAGCATGGGGGATACTAATGAAAAACTGTTTTTT
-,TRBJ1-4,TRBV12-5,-,CASGPDSSNEKLFF,TGTGCTAGTGGTCCGGACAGTTCTAATGAAAAACTGTTTTTT
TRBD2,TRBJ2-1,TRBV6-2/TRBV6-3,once,CASKRLAGKGNEQFF,TGTGCCAGCAAACGACTAGCGGGAAAGGGTAATGAGCAGTTCTTC
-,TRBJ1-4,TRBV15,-,CATSRDRGTTNEKLFF,TGTGCCACCAGCAGAGATCGCGGAACAACTAATGAAAAACTGTTTTTT
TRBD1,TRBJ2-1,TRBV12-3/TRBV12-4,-,CASSPRQGRKTQFF,TGTGCCAGCAGTCCCAGACAGGGGCGGAAGACCCAGTTCTTC
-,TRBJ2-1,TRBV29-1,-,CSGARGHEQFF,TGCAGCGGTGCAAGGGGTCATGAGCAGTTCTTC
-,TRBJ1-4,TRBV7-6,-,CASSRGVGGLGNEKLFF,TGTGCCAGCAGCCGCGGGGTAGGGGGGCTCGGTAATGAAAAACTGTTTTTT
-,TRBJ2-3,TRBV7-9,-,CASSRGLLDTDTQYF,TGTGCCAGCAGCCGCGGACTGCTAGACACAGATACGCAGTATTTT
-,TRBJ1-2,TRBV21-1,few,CASRKGTGLRLYGYTF,TGTGCCAGCAGGAAGGGAACAGGGTTACGCCTTTATGGCTACACCTTC
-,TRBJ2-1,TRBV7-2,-,CASSFYRDNEQFF,TGTGCCAGCAGCTTTTACAGGGACAATGAGCAGTTCTTC
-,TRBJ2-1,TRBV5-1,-,CASKQGNEQFF,TGCGCCAGCAAACAGGGCAATGAGCAGTTCTTC
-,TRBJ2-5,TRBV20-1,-,CSARDQNEQYF,TGCAGTGCTAGAGATCAGAATGAGCAGTACTTC
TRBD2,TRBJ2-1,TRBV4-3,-,CASRGAGMSEQFF,TGCGCCAGCAGGGGAGCGGGAATGAGTGAGCAGTTCTTC
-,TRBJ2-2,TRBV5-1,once,CASSLRSSGSGELFF,TGCGCCAGCAGCTTGCGCTCCAGCGGTTCCGGGGAGCTGTTTTTT
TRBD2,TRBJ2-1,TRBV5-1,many,CASSAERGTYPGGNNEQFF,TGCGCCAGCAGCGCCGAGCGGGGAACCTATCCTGGGGGAAACAATGAGCAGTTCTTC
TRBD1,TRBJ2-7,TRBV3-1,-,CASSARDREGYEQYF,TGTGCCAGCAGCGCCCGGGACAGGGAGGGCTATGAGCAGTACTTC
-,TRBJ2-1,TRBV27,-,CASRLTREGGANEQFF,TGTGCCAGCAGGTTAACTAGAGAGGGGGGGGCAAATGAGCAGTTCTTC